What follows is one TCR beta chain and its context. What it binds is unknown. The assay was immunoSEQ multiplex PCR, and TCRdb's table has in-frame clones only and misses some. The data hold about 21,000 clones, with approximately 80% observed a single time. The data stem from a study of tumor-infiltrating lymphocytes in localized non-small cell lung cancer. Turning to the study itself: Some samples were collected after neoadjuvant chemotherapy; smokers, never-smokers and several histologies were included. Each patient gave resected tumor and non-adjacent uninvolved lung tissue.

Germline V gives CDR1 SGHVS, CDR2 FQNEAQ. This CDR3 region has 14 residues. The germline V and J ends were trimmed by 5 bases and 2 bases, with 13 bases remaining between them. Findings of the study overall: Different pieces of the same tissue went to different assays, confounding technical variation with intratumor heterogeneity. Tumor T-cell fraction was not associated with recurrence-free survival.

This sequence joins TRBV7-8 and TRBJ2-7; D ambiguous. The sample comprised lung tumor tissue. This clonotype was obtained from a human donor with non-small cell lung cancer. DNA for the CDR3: TGTGCCAGCAGCCCCAGTATGCCAGCCTACGAGCAGTACTTC. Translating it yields CASSPSMPAYEQYF.